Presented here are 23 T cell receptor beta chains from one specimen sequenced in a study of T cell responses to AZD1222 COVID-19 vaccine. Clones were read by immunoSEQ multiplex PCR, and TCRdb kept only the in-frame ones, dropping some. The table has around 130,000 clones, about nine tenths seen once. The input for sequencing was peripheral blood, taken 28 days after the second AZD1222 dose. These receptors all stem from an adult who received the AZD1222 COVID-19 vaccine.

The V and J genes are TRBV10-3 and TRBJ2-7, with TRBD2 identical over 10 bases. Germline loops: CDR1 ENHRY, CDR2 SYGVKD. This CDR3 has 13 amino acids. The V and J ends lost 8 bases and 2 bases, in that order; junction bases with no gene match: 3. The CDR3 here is CAISGTSAYEQYF. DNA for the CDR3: TGTGCCATCTCTGGGACTAGCGCCTACGAGCAGTACTTC.

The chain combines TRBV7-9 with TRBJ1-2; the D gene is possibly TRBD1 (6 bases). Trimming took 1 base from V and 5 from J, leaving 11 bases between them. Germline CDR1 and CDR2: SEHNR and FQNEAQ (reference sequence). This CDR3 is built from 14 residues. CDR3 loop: CASSLGQGHYGYTF. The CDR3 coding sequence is TGTGCCAGCAGCTTAGGGCAGGGACATTATGGCTACACCTTC.

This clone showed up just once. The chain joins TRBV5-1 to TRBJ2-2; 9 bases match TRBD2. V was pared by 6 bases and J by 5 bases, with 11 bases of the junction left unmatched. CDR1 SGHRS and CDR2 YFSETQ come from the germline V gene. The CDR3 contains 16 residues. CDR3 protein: CASTPTGLAGTGELFF. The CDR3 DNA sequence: TGCGCCAGCACCCCGACCGGCCTAGCGGGAACCGGGGAGCTGTTTTTT.

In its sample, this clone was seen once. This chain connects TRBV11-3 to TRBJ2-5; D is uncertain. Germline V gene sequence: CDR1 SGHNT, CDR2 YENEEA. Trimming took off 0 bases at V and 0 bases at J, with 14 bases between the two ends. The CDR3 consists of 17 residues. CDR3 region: CASSLDRQTLYQETQYF. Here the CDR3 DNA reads TGTGCCAGCAGCTTAGATCGACAAACCCTATACCAAGAGACCCAGTACTTC. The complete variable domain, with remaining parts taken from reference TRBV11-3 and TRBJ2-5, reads EAGVVQSPRYKIIEKKQPVAFWCNPISGHNTLYWYLQNLGQGPELLIRYENEEAVDDSQLPKDRFSAERLKGVDSTLKIQPAELGDSAVYLCASSLDRQTLYQETQYFGPGTRLLVL.

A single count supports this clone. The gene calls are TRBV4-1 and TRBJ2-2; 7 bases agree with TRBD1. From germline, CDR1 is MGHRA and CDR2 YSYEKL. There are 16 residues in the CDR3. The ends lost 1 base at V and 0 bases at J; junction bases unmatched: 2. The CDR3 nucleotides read TGCGCCAGCAGCCAAGGACAGGGCGCGAACACCGGGGAGCTGTTTTTT. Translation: CASSQGQGANTGELFF.

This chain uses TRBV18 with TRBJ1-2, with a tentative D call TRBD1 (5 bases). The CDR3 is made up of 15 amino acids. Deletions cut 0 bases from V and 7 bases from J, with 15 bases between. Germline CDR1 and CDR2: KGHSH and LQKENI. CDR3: CASSPPQPGGRGYTF. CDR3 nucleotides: TGTGCCAGCTCACCACCTCAGCCTGGGGGTCGTGGCTACACCTTC.

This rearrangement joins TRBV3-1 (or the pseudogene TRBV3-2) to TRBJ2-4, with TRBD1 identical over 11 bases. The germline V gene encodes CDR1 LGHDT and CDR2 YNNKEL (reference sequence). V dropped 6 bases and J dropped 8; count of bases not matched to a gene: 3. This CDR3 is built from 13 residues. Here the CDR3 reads CASSWDRGDIQYF. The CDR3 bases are TGTGCCAGCAGTTGGGACAGGGGGGACATTCAGTACTTC.

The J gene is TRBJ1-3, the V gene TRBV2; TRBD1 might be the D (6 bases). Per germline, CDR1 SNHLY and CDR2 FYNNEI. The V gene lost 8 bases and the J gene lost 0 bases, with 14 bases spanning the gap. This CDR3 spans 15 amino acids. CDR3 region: CASGAGTYSGNTIYF. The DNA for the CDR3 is TGTGCCAGCGGAGCCGGGACATACTCTGGAAACACCATATATTTT.

The CDR3 loop reads CASSPFLREDYGYTF. CDR3 in DNA: TGTGCCAGCAGTCCCTTCCTCCGCGAGGACTATGGCTACACCTTC. V usage is TRBV6-5 and J usage is TRBJ1-2; unclear D gene. CDR3 length: 15 residues. V was trimmed by 5 bases and J by 3 bases, leaving 16 bases between them. In germline, CDR1 is MNHEY, CDR2 SVGAGI.

For the CDR3, the DNA is TGTGCCAGCAGTGACGTGGAGGGGGAAGGGTTTGATGGCTACACCTTC. It translates to CASSDVEGEGFDGYTF. The chain joins TRBV2 to TRBJ1-2; possibly TRBD1 for D (6 bases). Germline CDR1 and CDR2: SNHLY and FYNNEI. V lost 3 bases and J lost 6, with 20 bases in between. The CDR3 is 16 residues long.

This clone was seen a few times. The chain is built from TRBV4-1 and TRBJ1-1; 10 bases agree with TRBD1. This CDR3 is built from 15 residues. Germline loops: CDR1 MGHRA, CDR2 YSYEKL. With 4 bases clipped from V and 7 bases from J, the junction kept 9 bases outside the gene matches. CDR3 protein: CASSREGTGDFEAFF. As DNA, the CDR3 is TGCGCCAGCAGCCGGGAGGGGACAGGGGATTTTGAAGCTTTCTTT.

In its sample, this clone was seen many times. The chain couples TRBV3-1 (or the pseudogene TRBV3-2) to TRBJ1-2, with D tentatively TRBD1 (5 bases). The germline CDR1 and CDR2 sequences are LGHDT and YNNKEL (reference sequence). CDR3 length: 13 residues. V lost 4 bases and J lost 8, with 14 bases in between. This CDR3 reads CASSPGTDGGYTF. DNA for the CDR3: TGTGCCAGCAGCCCGGGGACGGATGGGGGCTACACCTTC.

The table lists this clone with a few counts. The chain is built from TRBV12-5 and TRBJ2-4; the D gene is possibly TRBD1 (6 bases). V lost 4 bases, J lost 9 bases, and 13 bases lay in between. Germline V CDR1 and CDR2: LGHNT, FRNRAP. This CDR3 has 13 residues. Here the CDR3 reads CASGSGVGGIQYF. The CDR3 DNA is TGTGCTAGTGGTTCAGGGGTGGGCGGCATTCAGTACTTC.

The CDR3 DNA follows: TGCAGCGTTGATTCCCCGGAAAACACTGAAGCTTTCTTT. It yields the protein CSVDSPENTEAFF. This sequence joins TRBV29-1 and TRBJ1-1; no clear D. The germline V gene encodes CDR1 SQVTM and CDR2 ANQGSEA. CDR3 length: 13 residues. V was trimmed by 3 bases and J by 2 bases, leaving 10 bases between them.

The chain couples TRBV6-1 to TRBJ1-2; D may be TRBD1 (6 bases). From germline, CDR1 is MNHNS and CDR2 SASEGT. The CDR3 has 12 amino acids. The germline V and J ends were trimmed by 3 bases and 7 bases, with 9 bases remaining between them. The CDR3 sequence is CASSDVRGGYTF. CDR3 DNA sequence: TGTGCCAGCAGTGACGTCAGGGGTGGCTACACCTTC.

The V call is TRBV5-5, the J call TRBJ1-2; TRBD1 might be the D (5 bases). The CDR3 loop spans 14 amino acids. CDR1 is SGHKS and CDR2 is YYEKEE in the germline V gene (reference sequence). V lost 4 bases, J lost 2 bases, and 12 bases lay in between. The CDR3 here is CASSPSGGNYGYTF. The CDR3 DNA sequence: TGTGCCAGCAGCCCGTCGGGGGGGAACTATGGCTACACCTTC.

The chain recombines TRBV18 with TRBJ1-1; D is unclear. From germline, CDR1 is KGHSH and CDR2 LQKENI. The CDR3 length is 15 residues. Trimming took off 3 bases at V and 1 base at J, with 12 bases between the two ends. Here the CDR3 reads CASSPASAPNTEAFF. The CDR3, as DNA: TGTGCCAGCTCACCCGCCTCGGCTCCGAACACTGAAGCTTTCTTT.

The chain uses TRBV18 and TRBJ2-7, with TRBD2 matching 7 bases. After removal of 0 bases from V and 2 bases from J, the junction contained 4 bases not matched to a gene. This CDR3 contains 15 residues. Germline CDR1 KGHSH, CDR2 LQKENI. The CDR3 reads CASSPPRGGPYEQYF. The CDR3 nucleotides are TGTGCCAGCTCACCACCCCGGGGAGGGCCCTACGAGCAGTACTTC.

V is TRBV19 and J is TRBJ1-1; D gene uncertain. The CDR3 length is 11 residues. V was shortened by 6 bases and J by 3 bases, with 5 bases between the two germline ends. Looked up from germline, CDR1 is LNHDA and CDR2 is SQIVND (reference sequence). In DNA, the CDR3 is TGTGCCAGTAGACACGACACTGAAGCTTTCTTT. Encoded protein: CASRHDTEAFF.

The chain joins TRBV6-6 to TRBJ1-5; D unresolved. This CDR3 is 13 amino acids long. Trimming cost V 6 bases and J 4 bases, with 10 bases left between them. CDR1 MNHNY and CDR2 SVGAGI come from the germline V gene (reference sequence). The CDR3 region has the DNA TGTGCCAGCAGCACATTCAGTAATCAGCCCCAGCATTTT. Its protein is CASSTFSNQPQHF.

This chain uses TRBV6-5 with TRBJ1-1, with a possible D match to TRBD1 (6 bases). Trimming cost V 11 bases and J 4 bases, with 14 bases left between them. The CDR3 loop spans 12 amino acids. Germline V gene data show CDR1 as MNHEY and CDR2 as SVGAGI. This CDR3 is CAAGDILTEAFF. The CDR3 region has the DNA TGTGCCGCCGGGGACATTCTCACTGAAGCTTTCTTT.

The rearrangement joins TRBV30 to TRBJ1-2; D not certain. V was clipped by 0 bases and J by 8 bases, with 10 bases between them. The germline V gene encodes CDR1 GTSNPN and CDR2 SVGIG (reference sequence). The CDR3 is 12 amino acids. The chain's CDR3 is CAWSVWGYGYTF. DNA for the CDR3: TGTGCCTGGAGTGTATGGGGATACGGCTACACCTTC.

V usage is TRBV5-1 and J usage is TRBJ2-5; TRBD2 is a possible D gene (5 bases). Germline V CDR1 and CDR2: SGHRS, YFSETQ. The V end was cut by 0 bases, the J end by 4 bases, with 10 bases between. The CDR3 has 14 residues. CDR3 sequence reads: CASSLGIGGETQYF. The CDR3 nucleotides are TGCGCCAGCAGCTTGGGGATAGGAGGAGAGACCCAGTACTTC.